These 29 T cell receptor beta chains came from one sample sequenced in a study of OX40 agonist ivuxolimab in advanced cancers. Produced via immunoSEQ multiplex PCR; TCRdb's table is partial and in-frame only. The sample shows tens of thousands of clones, less than 95% of them seen only once. This specimen consisted of CD4+ or CD8+ T cells sorted from blood, obtained in a trial of the OX40 agonist ivuxolimab. These receptors were obtained from an adult with an advanced solid tumor such as melanoma, head and neck, liver or kidney cancer.

This sequence joins TRBV21-1 and TRBJ2-7; no check of the table's D call, TRBD1, against the DNA was made. TRBV21-1 is a known pseudogene. This CDR3 is built from 12 residues. The CDR3 nucleotides read TGTGCCGGCAGCACCTCACAGGAGCCGAAGGTTGTC. Translated: CAGSTSQEPKVV.

This chain links TRBV5-4 with TRBJ2-1, with TRBD2 identical over 11 bases. The germline V gene encodes CDR1 SGHNT and CDR2 YYREEE (reference sequence). The CDR3 is 15 amino acids. J was trimmed by 4 bases and V by 5 bases; bases with no gene match: 5. CDR3 amino acids: CASRPGLAGYNEQFF. CDR3 bases: TGTGCCAGCAGACCTGGACTAGCGGGTTACAATGAGCAGTTCTTC.

The rearrangement uses TRBV29-1 and TRBJ1-2, with 7 bases matching TRBD1. This CDR3 is built from 12 residues. CDR1 and CDR2 (germline): SQVTM, ANQGSEA. V trimming: 6 bases; J trimming: 4 bases; junction bases outside the gene matches: 5. CDR3 in DNA: TGCAGCGTCGGACAGGTGGTCTATGGCTACACCTTC. It is translated as CSVGQVVYGYTF.

This rearrangement joins TRBV6-6 to TRBJ2-2, with D possibly TRBD2 on 6 matching bases. V was shortened by 7 bases and J by 6 bases, with 18 bases between the two germline ends. CDR1 and CDR2 from the germline V gene are MNHNY and SVGAGI (reference sequence). CDR3 length: 15 residues. Here the CDR3 DNA reads TGTGCCAGCAATCCTATTCCGGGAGCCCCCGGGGAGCTGTTTTTT. Its translation is CASNPIPGAPGELFF.

V and J are TRBV4-1 and TRBJ2-1; D is unclear. The CDR3 covers 13 residues. Per germline, CDR1 MGHRA and CDR2 YSYEKL. V was pared by 3 bases and J by 4 bases, with 7 bases between. The CDR3 loop reads CASSQEGYNEQFF. The DNA of the CDR3 is TGCGCCAGCAGCCAGGAAGGTTACAATGAGCAGTTCTTC.

V and J are TRBV10-1 and TRBJ2-7; perhaps TRBD1 as D (5 bases). Trimming shortened V by 6 bases and J by 5 bases, and 23 bases separated the two germline ends. Looked up from germline, CDR1 is WNHNN and CDR2 is SYGVQD (reference sequence). This CDR3 is 16 amino acids long. DNA of the CDR3: TGCGCCAGCAGGAGAGGTGGATGGGGCTCGGCCCACGAGCAGTACTTC. Residues: CASRRGGWGSAHEQYF.

The rearrangement joins TRBV19 to TRBJ2-3; a possible D gene is TRBD1 (6 bases). There are 13 residues in the CDR3. Deletions cut 4 bases from V and 4 bases from J, with 9 bases between. Germline lookup yields CDR1 LNHDA and CDR2 SQIVND (reference sequence). This chain's CDR3 is CASSKGVADTQYF. For the CDR3, the DNA is TGTGCCAGTAGTAAGGGGGTAGCAGATACGCAGTATTTT.

This chain links TRBV4-2 with TRBJ2-3; 7 bases agree with TRBD2. Germline trimming cut 0 bases from V and 5 bases from J; bases unmatched to any gene: 11. CDR1 is LGHNA and CDR2 is YNFKEQ in the germline V gene. The CDR3 totals 17 residues. For the CDR3, the DNA is TGTGCCAGCAGCCAAGATGTGGCGGGAGTGTACGGAGATACGCAGTATTTT. Translating it yields CASSQDVAGVYGDTQYF.

The chain links TRBV6-1 to TRBJ1-2, with TRBD1 matching 8 bases. CDR1 is MNHNS and CDR2 is SASEGT in the germline V gene. The CDR3 runs 13 residues. V lost 8 bases to trimming and J lost 7 bases; unmatched junction nucleotides: 9. This CDR3 reads CASCITDRAGYTF. The CDR3 coding sequence is TGTGCCAGCTGCATAACGGACAGGGCTGGCTACACCTTC.

Only one count was recorded for this clone. The CDR3, as DNA: TGTGCCAGCAGCTCGGGACTAGCGGGGTCTATCGAGCAGTTCTTC. Amino acid sequence: CASSSGLAGSIEQFF. The gene calls are TRBV7-2 and TRBJ2-1, with 13 bases fitting TRBD2. Germline V lookup: CDR1 SGHTA, CDR2 FQGNSA. V was pared by 4 bases and J by 10 bases, with 7 bases of the junction left unmatched. CDR3 size: 15 residues. Filled out from reference TRBV7-2 and TRBJ2-1, the complete variable domain reads GAGVSQSPSNKVTEKGKDVELRCDPISGHTALYWYRQSLGQGLEFLIYFQGNSAPDKSGLPSDRFSAERTGGSVSTLTIQRTQQEDSAVYLCASSSGLAGSIEQFFGPGTRLTVL.

The V and J genes are TRBV11-2 and TRBJ1-2; D is uncertain. The germline CDR1 and CDR2 sequences are SGHAT and FQNNGV. Trimming took 0 bases from V and 4 from J, leaving 6 bases between them. The CDR3 contains 13 residues. The CDR3 is CASSLDRFYGYTF. The CDR3 nucleotides are TGTGCCAGCAGCTTAGACAGATTCTATGGCTACACCTTC.

The chain recombines TRBV11-3 with TRBJ2-3; possibly TRBD1 or TRBD2 for D (6 bases each). The CDR3 covers 15 residues. Between the trimmed V and J ends, which lost 4 bases and 2 bases, there was a span of 13 bases. Germline CDR1 SGHNT, CDR2 YENEEA. The CDR3, as DNA: TGTGCCAGCAGCTCTTCAAGGGGGGTCACAGATACGCAGTATTTT. Protein product: CASSSSRGVTDTQYF. The variable domain in full, with the rest retrieved from reference TRBV11-3 and TRBJ2-3, is EAGVVQSPRYKIIEKKQPVAFWCNPISGHNTLYWYLQNLGQGPELLIRYENEEAVDDSQLPKDRFSAERLKGVDSTLKIQPAELGDSAVYLCASSSSRGVTDTQYFGPGTRLTVL.

The CDR3 region has the DNA TGTGCCAGCAGCAGTTCCGCCGAGGGTGGCACTGAAGCTTTCTTT. The encoded protein is CASSSSAEGGTEAFF. The rearrangement links TRBV5-4 to TRBJ1-1, with unresolved D. This CDR3 contains 15 residues. V was cut by 4 bases and J by 4 bases, with 17 bases left in between. The V gene's germline CDR1 is SGHNT and CDR2 YYREEE (reference sequence).

The V and J genes are TRBV10-2 and TRBJ2-3; no reliable D call. The CDR3 totals 12 residues. The germline V gene has CDR1 WSHSY and CDR2 SAAADI. V lost 5 bases and J lost 2, with 5 bases in between. The CDR3 DNA is TGCGCCAGCAGTACGCTCACAGATACGCAGTATTTT. Translated: CASSTLTDTQYF.

The chain employs TRBV5-4 and TRBJ2-3, with D perhaps matching TRBD2 (5 bases). With 10 bases removed from V and 0 bases from J, the gap between germline ends came to 15 bases. The CDR3 runs to 14 residues. Germline CDR1 and CDR2: SGHNT and YYREEE (reference sequence). The CDR3 loop is CASRGVASTDTQYF. The CDR3, as DNA: TGTGCCTCCCGTGGGGTAGCGAGCACAGATACGCAGTATTTT.

This clone appeared a few times. CDR3 coding DNA: TGCAGCGTTGAAGATTGGTGGGGGGGGAACACTGAAGCTTTCTTT. Translated: CSVEDWWGGNTEAFF. J is TRBJ1-1 and V is TRBV29-1, with a tentative D call TRBD1 (5 bases). The germline V gene encodes CDR1 SQVTM and CDR2 ANQGSEA. This CDR3 region has 15 residues. The V end was cut by 0 bases, the J end by 1 base, with 12 bases between.

The chain combines TRBV7-9 with TRBJ1-1; maybe TRBD1 (5 bases). CDR1 and CDR2 from the germline V gene are SEHNR and FQNEAQ (reference sequence). The CDR3 is 13 amino acids. The V gene lost 4 bases and the J gene lost 0 bases, with 6 bases spanning the gap. In DNA form, the CDR3 reads TGTGCCAGCAGCTCAGGGTTGAACACTGAAGCTTTCTTT. As protein: CASSSGLNTEAFF. Full variable domain (rest looked up from reference TRBV7-9 and TRBJ1-1): DTGVSQNPRHKITKRGQNVTFRCDPISEHNRLYWYRQTLGQGPEFLTYFQNEAQLEKSRLLSDRFSAERPKGSFSTLEIQRTEQGDSAMYLCASSSGLNTEAFFGQGTRLTVV.

The V gene is TRBV19, the J gene TRBJ2-1; the D is unclear. There are 13 residues in the CDR3. Germline values: CDR1 LNHDA, CDR2 SQIVND (reference sequence). With 0 bases removed from V and 9 bases from J, the gap between germline ends came to 9 bases. This chain's CDR3 is CASSIDGYLEQFF. CDR3 in DNA: TGTGCCAGTAGTATAGATGGATACCTTGAGCAGTTCTTC.

The J gene is TRBJ2-7, the V gene TRBV7-2; perhaps D is TRBD1 or TRBD2 (6 bases each). The V end was cut by 1 base, the J end by 5 bases, with 18 bases between. The CDR3 totals 16 residues. Germline V lookup: CDR1 SGHTA, CDR2 FQGNSA. The CDR3 region has the DNA TGTGCCAGCAGCTTAGGGGGGGCGGGACCGGGGAACGAGCAGTACTTC. Its protein product is CASSLGGAGPGNEQYF.

The chain employs TRBV4-1 and TRBJ1-2; maybe TRBD1 (5 bases). The CDR3 spans 13 residues. Trimming took 0 bases from V and 6 from J, leaving 8 bases between them. CDR1 is MGHRA and CDR2 is YSYEKL in the germline V gene. CDR3 sequence (DNA): TGCGCCAGCAGCCAAGATCGAGGGGATGGCTACACCTTC. Encoded protein: CASSQDRGDGYTF.

The gene calls are TRBV7-9 and TRBJ2-5; D remains unclear. V dropped 3 bases and J dropped 5 bases, with 16 bases sitting between them. The CDR3 loop spans 15 amino acids. Per the germline V gene, CDR1 is SEHNR and CDR2 is FQNEAQ (reference sequence). CDR3 protein: CASSFSGWQPETQYF. CDR3 DNA: TGTGCCAGCAGCTTTTCCGGTTGGCAGCCGGAGACCCAGTACTTC.

A few counts support this clone. This chain connects TRBV14 to TRBJ2-2; D ambiguous. Trimming took off 0 bases at V and 7 bases at J, with 12 bases between the two ends. The CDR3 has 15 residues. The germline V gene has CDR1 SGHDN and CDR2 FVKESK. The CDR3 nucleotides are TGTGCCAGCAGCCAAGATCCGTCCTGGGGCGGGGAGCTGTTTTTT. Residues: CASSQDPSWGGELFF. The full variable domain, rest sourced from reference TRBV14 and TRBJ2-2, is EAGVTQFPSHSVIEKGQTVTLRCDPISGHDNLYWYRRVMGKEIKFLLHFVKESKQDESGMPNNRFLAERTGGTYSTLKVQPAELEDSGVYFCASSQDPSWGGELFFGEGSRLTVL.

The chain uses TRBV6-5 and TRBJ1-5, with D maybe TRBD1 (6 bases). There are 14 residues in the CDR3. V was pared by 6 bases and J by 6 bases, with 15 bases between. CDR1 MNHEY and CDR2 SVGAGI come from the germline V gene. CDR3 bases: TGTGCCAGCAGCCGCGTGGGGGCATCTCAGCCCCAGCATTTT. It yields the protein CASSRVGASQPQHF.

The V and J genes are TRBV5-8 and TRBJ2-2; unclear D gene. Trimming took off 2 bases at V and 6 bases at J, with 8 bases between the two ends. CDR1 is SGHTS, CDR2 YDEGEE, per germline. This CDR3 is 13 amino acids long. CDR3 DNA: TGTGCCAGCAGCTTTAACGCCCCCGGGGAGCTGTTTTTT. Translating it yields CASSFNAPGELFF.

The chain has TRBV7-2 and TRBJ2-2, with unresolved D. The CDR3 consists of 13 residues. CDR1 is SGHTA and CDR2 is FQGNSA in the germline V gene. V gave up 1 base and J gave up 10 bases, with 10 bases separating them. CDR3 sequence: CASSLVWDQELFF. DNA for the CDR3: TGTGCCAGCAGCTTAGTTTGGGATCAGGAGCTGTTTTTT.

This rearrangement joins TRBV5-1 to TRBJ2-5; D could derive from TRBD1 or TRBD2 (6 bases each). Germline V gene lookup returns CDR1 SGHRS and CDR2 YFSETQ. The CDR3 runs to 13 residues. Trimming took 5 bases from V and 4 from J, leaving 12 bases between them. The CDR3 DNA reads TGCGCCAGCAGGGGGGGCGGAGGAGAGACCCAGTACTTC. This encodes CASRGGGGETQYF.

The rearrangement links TRBV4-1 to TRBJ2-1, with 9 bases matching TRBD2. Germline CDR1 is MGHRA and CDR2 is YSYEKL. The CDR3 is 16 residues long. The V segment lost 1 base and the J segment 5 bases; nucleotides outside the gene matches: 6. The CDR3 region has the DNA TGCGCCAGCAGCCAAGTGACGGCGGGAGGGCACAATGAGCAGTTCTTC. It is translated as CASSQVTAGGHNEQFF.

This clone was seen a single time. The chain is built from TRBV18 and TRBJ2-3, with D unclear. Germline V CDR1 and CDR2: KGHSH, LQKENI. The ends were cut back, 4 bases at V and 1 base at J, with 9 bases in the middle. CDR3 length: 14 residues. This CDR3 reads CASSHPAGTDTQYF. Here the CDR3 DNA reads TGTGCCAGCTCACACCCCGCCGGCACAGATACGCAGTATTTT.

The V gene is TRBV6-5, the J gene TRBJ1-5; D not resolved. Per the germline V gene, CDR1 is MNHEY and CDR2 is SVGAGI. V lost 6 bases, J lost 4 bases, and 10 bases lay in between. CDR3 length: 13 amino acids. The CDR3 coding sequence is TGTGCCAGCAGCCTGGTCGAGAATCAGCCCCAGCATTTT. It is translated as CASSLVENQPQHF.